This TCR beta chain was profiled in a study of early T cells in non-severe SARS-CoV-2 infection. Across the study: Unsorted whole-blood RNA was sequenced in bulk, leaving chains unpaired. Findings and caveats of the study: VDJdb-based annotation leaned toward anti-spike CD8 responses and missed private and CD4 specificities.

There are many counts of this clonotype. The antigen is undetermined. The CDR3 loop spans 17 amino acids. Germline trimming cut 2 bases from V and 0 bases from J; bases unmatched to any gene: 4. CDR1 MNHNY and CDR2 SVGAGI come from the germline V gene (reference sequence). The TCR library protocol was used to attach unique molecular identifiers. These identifiers were attached to individual cDNA molecules. TCRdb reanalysed the 5' RACE reads using MiXCR and keeps one entry per CDR3 protein. The sample includes about 30,000 distinct CDR3 sequences, 5.7% of them seen just once. This sequence originates from an adult who was a healthcare worker with PCR-confirmed SARS-CoV-2 infection or an uninfected control (not recorded which). Sequencing was carried out using whole blood. V and J are TRBV6-6 and TRBJ2-6, with TRBD1 matching 7 bases. In DNA, the CDR3 is TGTGCCAGCAGTTACAGGGGGCCTCACTCTGGGGCCAACGTCCTGACTTTC. Protein sequence: CASSYRGPHSGANVLTF.